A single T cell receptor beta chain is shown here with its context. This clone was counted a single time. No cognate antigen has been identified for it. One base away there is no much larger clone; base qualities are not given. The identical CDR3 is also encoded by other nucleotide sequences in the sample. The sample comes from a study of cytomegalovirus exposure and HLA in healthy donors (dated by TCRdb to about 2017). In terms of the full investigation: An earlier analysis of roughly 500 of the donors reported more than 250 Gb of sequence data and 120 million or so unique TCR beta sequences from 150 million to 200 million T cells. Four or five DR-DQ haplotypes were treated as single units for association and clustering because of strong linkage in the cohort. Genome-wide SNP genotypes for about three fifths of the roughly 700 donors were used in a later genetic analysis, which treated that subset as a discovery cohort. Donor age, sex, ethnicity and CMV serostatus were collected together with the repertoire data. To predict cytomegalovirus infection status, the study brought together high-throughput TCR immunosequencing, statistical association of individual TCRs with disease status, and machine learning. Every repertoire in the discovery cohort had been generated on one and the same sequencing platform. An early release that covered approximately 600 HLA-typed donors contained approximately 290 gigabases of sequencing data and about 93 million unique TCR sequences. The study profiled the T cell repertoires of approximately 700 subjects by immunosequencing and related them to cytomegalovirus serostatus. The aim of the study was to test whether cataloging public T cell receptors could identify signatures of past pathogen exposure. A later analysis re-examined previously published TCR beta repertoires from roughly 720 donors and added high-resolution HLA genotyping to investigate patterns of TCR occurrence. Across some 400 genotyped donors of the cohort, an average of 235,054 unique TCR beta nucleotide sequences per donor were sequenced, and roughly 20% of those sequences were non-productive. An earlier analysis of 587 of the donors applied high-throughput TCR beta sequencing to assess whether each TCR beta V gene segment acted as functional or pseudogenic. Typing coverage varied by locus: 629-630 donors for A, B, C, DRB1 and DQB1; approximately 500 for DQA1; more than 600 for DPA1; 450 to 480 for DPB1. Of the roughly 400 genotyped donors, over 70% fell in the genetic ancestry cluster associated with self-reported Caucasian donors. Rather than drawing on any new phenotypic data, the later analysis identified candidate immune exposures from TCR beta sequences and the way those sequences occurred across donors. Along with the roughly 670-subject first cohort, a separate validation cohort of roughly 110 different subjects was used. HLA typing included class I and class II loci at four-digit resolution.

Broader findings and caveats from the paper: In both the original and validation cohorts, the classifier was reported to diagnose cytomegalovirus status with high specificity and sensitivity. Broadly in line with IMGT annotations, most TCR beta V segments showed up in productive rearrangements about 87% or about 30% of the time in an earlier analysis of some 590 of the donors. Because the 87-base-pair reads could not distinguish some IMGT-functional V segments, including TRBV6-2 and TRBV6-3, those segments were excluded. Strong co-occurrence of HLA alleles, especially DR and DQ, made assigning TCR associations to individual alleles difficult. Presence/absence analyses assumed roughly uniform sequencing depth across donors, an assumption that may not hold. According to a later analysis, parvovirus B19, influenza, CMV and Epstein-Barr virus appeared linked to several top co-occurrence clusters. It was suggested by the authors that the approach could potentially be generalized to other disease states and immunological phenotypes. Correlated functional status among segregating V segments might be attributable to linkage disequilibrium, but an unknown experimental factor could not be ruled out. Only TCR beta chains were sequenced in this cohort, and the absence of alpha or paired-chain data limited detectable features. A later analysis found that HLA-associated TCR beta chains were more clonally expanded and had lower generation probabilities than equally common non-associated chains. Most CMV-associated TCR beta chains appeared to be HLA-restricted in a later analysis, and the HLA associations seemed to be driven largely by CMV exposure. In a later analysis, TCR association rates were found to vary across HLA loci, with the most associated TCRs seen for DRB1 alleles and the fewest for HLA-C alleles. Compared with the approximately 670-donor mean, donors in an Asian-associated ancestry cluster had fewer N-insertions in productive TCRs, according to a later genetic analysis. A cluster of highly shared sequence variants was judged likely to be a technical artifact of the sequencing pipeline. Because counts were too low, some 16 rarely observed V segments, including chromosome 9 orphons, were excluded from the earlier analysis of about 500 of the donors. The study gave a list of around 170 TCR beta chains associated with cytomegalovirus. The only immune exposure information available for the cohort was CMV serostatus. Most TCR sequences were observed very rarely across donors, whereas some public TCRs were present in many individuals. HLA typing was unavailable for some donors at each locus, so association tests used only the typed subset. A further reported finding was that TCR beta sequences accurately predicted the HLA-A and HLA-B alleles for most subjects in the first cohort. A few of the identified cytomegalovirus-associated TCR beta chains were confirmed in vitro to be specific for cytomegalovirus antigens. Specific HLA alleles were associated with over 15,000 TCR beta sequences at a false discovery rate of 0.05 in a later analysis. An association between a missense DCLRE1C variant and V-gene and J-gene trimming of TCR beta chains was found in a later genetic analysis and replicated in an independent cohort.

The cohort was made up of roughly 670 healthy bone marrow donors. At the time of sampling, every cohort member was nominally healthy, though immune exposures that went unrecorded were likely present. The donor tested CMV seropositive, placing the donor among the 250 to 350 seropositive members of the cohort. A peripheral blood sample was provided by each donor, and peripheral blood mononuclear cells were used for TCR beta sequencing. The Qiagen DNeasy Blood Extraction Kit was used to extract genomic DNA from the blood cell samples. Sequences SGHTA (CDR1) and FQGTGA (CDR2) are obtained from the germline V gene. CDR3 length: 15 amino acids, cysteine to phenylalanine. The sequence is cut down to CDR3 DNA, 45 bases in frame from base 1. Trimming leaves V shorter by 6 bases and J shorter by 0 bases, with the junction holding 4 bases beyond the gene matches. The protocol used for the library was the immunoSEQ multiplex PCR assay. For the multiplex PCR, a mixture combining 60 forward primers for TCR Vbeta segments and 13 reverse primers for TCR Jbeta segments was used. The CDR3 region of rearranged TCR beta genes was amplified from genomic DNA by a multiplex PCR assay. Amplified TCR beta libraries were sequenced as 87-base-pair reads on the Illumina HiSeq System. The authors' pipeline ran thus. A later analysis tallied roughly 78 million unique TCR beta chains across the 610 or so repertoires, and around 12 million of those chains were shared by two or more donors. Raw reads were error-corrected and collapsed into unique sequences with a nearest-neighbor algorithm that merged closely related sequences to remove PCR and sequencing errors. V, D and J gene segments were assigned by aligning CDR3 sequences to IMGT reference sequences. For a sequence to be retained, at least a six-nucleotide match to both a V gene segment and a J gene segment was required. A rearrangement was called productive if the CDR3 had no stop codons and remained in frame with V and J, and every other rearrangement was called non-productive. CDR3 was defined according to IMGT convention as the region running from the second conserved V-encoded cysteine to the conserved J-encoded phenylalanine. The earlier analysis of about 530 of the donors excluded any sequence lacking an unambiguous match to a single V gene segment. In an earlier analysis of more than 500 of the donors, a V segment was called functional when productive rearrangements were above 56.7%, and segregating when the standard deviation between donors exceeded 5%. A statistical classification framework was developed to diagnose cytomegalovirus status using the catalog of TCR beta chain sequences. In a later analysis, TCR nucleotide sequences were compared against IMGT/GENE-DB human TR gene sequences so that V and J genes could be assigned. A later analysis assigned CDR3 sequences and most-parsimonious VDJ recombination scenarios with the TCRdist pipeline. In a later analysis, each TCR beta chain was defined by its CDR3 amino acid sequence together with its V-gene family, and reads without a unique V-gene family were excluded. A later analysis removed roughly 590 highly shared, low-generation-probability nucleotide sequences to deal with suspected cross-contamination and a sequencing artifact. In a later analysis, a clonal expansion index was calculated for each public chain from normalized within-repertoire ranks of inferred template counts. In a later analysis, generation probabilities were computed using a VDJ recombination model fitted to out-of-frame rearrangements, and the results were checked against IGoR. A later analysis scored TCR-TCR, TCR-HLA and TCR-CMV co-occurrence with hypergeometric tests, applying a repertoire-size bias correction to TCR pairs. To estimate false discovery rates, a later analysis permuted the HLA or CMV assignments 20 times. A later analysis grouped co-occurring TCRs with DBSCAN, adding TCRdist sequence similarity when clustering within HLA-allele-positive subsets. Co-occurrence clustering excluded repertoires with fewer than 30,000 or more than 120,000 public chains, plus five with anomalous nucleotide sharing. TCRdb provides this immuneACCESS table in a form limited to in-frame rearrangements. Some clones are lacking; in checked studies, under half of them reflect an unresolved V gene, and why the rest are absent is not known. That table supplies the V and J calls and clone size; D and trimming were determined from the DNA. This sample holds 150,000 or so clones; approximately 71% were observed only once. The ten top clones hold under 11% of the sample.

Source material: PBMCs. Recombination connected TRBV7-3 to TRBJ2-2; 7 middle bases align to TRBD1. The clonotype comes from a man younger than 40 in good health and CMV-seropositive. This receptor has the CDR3 CASSLQGSNTGELFF. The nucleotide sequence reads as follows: TGTGCCAGCAGTTTACAGGGGTCGAACACCGGGGAGCTGTTTTTT.